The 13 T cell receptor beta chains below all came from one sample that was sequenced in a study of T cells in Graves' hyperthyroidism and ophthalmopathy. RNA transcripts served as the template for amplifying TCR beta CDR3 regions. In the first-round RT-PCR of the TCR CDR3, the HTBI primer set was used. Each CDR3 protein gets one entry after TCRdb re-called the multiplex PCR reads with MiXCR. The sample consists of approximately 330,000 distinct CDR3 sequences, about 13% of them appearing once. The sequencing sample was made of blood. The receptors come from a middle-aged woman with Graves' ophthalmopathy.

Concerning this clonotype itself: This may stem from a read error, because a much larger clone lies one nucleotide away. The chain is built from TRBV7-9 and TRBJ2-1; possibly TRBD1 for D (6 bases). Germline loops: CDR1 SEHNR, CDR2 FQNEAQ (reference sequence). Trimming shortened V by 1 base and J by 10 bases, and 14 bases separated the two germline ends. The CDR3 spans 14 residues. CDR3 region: CASSLGGTTYEQFF. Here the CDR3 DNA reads TGTGCCAGCAGCTTAGGGGGGACAACCTACGAGCAGTTCTTC.

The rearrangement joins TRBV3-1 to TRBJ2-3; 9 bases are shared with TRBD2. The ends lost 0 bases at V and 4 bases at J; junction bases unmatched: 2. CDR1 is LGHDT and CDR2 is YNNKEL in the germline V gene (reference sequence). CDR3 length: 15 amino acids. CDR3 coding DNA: TGTGCCAGCAGCCAAGAACTAGCGGGCCCAGATACGCAGTATTTT. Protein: CASSQELAGPDTQYF.

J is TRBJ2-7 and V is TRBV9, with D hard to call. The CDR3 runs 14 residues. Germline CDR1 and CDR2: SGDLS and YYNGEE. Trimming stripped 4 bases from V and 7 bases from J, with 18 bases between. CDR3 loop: CASSPEDSSGEQYF. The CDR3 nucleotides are TGTGCCAGCAGCCCTGAAGACTCCAGTGGGGAGCAGTACTTC.

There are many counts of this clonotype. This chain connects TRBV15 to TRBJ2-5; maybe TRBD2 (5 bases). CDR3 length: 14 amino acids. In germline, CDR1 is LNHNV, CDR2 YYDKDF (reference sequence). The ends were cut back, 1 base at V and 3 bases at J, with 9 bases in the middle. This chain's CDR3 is CATSRASGEETQYF. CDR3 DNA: TGTGCCACCAGCAGAGCCAGCGGAGAAGAGACCCAGTACTTC.

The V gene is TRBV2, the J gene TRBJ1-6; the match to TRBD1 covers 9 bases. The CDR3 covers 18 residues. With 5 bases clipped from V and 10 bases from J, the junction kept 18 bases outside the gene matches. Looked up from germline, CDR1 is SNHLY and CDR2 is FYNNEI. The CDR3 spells CASSLYIPGQGVVSPLHF. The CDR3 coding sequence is TGTGCCAGCAGTCTATACATACCGGGACAGGGTGTCGTATCACCCCTCCACTTT. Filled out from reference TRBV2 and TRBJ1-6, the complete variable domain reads EPEVTQTPSHQVTQMGQEVILRCVPISNHLYFYWYRQILGQKVEFLVSFYNNEISEKSEIFDDQFSVERPDGSNFTLKIRSTKLEDSAMYFCASSLYIPGQGVVSPLHFGNGTRLTVT.

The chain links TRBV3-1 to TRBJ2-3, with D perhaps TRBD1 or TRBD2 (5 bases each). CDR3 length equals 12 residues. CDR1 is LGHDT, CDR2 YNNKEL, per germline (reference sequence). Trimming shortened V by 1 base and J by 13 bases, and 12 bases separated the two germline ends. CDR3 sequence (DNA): TGTGCCAGCAGCCAAGGGGGACCTGCGGAGTATTTT. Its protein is CASSQGGPAEYF.

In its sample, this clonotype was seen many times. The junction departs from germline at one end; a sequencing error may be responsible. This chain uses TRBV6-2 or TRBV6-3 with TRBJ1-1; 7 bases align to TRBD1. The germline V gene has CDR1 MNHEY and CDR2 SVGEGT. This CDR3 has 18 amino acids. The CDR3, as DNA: TGTGCCAGTAGTTACTCGCCACCATTTAGGGGGCCGAACACTGAAGCTTTCTTT. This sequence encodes CASSYSPPFRGPNTEAFF.

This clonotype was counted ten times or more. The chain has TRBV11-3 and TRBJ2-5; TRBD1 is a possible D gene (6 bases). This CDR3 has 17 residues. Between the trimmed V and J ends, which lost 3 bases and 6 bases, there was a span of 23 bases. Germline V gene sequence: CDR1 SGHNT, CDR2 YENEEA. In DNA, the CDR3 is TGTGCCAGCAGCTTGCCTGGGAAACAGGGTCTAAGGAAGACCCAGTACTTC. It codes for CASSLPGKQGLRKTQYF.

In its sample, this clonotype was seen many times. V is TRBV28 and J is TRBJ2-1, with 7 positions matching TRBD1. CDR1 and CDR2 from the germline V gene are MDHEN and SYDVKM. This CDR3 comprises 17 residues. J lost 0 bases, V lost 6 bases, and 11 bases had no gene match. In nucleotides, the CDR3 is TGTGCCAGCAGATCCTGGACAGGAACAAGCTCCTACAATGAGCAGTTCTTC. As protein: CASRSWTGTSSYNEQFF.

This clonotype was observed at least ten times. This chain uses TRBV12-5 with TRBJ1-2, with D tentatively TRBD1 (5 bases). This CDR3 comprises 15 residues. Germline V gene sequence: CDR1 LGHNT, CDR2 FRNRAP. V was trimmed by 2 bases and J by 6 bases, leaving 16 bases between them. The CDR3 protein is CASGLMSGTIDGYTF. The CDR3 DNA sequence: TGTGCTAGTGGTTTGATGTCAGGGACGATTGATGGCTACACCTTC.

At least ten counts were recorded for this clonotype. CDR3 sequence: CASSYPTGLRTPGETQYF. The CDR3 bases are TGTGCCAGCAGTTACCCGACCGGCCTCCGGACCCCGGGAGAGACCCAGTACTTC. The chain links TRBV6-2 or TRBV6-3 to TRBJ2-5; unclear D gene. Trimming took 2 bases from V and 4 from J, leaving 23 bases between them. Germline V lookup: CDR1 MNHEY, CDR2 SVGEGT. The CDR3 loop spans 18 amino acids.

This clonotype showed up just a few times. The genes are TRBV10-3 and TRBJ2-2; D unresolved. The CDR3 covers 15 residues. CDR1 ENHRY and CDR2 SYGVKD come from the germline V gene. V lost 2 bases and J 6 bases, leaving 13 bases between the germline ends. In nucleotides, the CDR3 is TGTGCCATCAGTGAGGTTATCCGGATCCCCGGGGAGCTGTTTTTT. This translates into CAISEVIRIPGELFF.

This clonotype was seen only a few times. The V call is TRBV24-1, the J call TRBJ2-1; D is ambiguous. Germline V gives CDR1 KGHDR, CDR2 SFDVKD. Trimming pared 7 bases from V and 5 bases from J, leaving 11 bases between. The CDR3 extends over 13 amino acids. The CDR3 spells CATSQIGDNEQFF. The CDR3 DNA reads TGTGCCACCAGCCAGATTGGGGACAATGAGCAGTTCTTC.